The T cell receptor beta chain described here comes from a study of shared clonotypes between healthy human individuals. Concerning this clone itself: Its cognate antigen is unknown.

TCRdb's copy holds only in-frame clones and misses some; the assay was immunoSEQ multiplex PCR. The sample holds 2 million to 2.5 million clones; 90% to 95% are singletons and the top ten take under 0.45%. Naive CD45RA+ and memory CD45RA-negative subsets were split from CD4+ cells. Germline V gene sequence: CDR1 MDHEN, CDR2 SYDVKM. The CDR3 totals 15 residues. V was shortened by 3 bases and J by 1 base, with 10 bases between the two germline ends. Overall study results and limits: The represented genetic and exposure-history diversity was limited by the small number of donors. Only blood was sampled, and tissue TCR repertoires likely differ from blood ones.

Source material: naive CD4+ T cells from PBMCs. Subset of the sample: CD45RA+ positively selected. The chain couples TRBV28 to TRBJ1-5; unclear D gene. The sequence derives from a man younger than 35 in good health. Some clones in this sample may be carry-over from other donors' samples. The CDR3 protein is CASSFGVWSNQPQHF. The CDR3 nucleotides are TGTGCCAGCAGTTTTGGGGTATGGAGCAATCAGCCCCAGCATTTT.